These 23 T cell receptor beta chains were all obtained from the same sample, sequenced in a study of blood T cell repertoires in COVID-19. The table came from immunoSEQ multiplex PCR; TCRdb's copy has only in-frame clones and leaves some out. The sample has about 470,000 clones, approximately 90% seen once. The sequenced material came from PBMCs or T cells enriched from blood (not recorded which). The receptors were sampled from a woman in her late teens or twenties who had recovered from COVID-19.

The count of this clone is one. The V gene is TRBV15, the J gene TRBJ2-1; D unresolved. The V gene's germline CDR1 is LNHNV and CDR2 YYDKDF (reference sequence). This CDR3 is 15 amino acids long. The ends were cut back, 0 bases at V and 1 base at J, with 7 bases in the middle. The CDR3 protein is CATSRDSQSYNEQFF. CDR3 nucleotides: TGTGCCACCAGCAGAGACAGTCAGTCCTACAATGAGCAGTTCTTC.

The table lists this clone with a few counts. Other DNA sequences in the sample encode the same CDR3. The V gene is TRBV5-1, the J gene TRBJ1-1; maybe TRBD1 (6 bases). V lost 0 bases to trimming and J lost 0 bases, with 6 bases between them. The germline CDR1 and CDR2 sequences are SGHRS and YFSETQ. The CDR3 contains 14 residues. The CDR3 DNA reads TGCGCCAGCAGCTTGGGGACAGTGAACACTGAAGCTTTCTTT. As protein: CASSLGTVNTEAFF.

The V gene is TRBV2, the J gene TRBJ1-4; D perhaps matches TRBD1 (6 bases). CDR1 and CDR2 from the germline V gene are SNHLY and FYNNEI. The CDR3 totals 15 residues. Trimming left V 8 bases short and J 8 bases short, with 21 bases between. The CDR3 nucleotides are TGTGCCAGCGGTTCACAGGGCCCAGGAAAGGAAAAACTGTTTTTT. Its protein product is CASGSQGPGKEKLFF.

This chain joins TRBV19 and TRBJ2-3, with 9 positions matching TRBD2. CDR1 LNHDA and CDR2 SQIVND come from the germline V gene (reference sequence). This CDR3 is 15 amino acids long. V was clipped by 4 bases and J by 4 bases; unmatched bases: 6. The CDR3 sequence is CASSSGGASADTQYF. The CDR3 DNA follows: TGTGCCAGTAGTAGCGGGGGGGCGTCTGCAGATACGCAGTATTTT.

This clone was detected ten times or more. The chain carries TRBV28 and TRBJ1-5; the D gene is possibly TRBD1 (5 bases). The germline CDR1 and CDR2 sequences are MDHEN and SYDVKM. The CDR3 is 16 residues long. The germline V and J ends were trimmed by 5 bases and 2 bases, with 16 bases remaining between them. The DNA for the CDR3 is TGTGCCAGCAGTACTCAGGGTGTAGAGGGCAATCAGCCCCAGCATTTT. It is translated as CASSTQGVEGNQPQHF.

V and J are TRBV5-4 and TRBJ2-1; 7 bases line up with TRBD1. Trimming removed 1 base from V and 6 bases from J; junction bases left unmatched: 10. In germline, CDR1 is SGHNT, CDR2 YYREEE (reference sequence). The CDR3 contains 16 residues. CDR3 DNA: TGTGCCAGCAGCTTGCCGACGCCGGACAGGAGCAATGAGCAGTTCTTC. Residues: CASSLPTPDRSNEQFF.

As to this clone: Other DNA sequences in the same sample also yield this CDR3. The chain combines TRBV12-3 or TRBV12-4 with TRBJ1-5; D unclear. Trimming removed 2 bases from V and 6 bases from J, with 5 bases in between. The CDR3 has 12 amino acids. CDR3 amino acids: CASSLSSQPQHF. As DNA, the CDR3 is TGTGCCAGCAGTTTATCATCTCAGCCCCAGCATTTT.

V gene TRBV28 combines with J gene TRBJ1-3; D is unclear. CDR3 length: 16 amino acids. V was shortened by 5 bases and J by 0 bases, with 14 bases between the two germline ends. Germline CDR1 and CDR2: MDHEN and SYDVKM. CDR3 coding DNA: TGTGCCAGCAGTCCCCGAGGTAGCCCCTCTGGAAACACCATATATTTT. Translation gives CASSPRGSPSGNTIYF.

The genes are TRBV7-9 and TRBJ2-3; the D gene is possibly TRBD2 (5 bases). The CDR3 covers 15 residues. V was clipped by 6 bases and J by 3 bases, with 16 bases between them. Germline V gives CDR1 SEHNR, CDR2 FQNEAQ (reference sequence). CDR3 nucleotides: TGTGCCAGCAGACCTGGACTCCTAGGAACAGATACGCAGTATTTT. This sequence encodes CASRPGLLGTDTQYF.

The CDR3 bases are TGTGCCAGCTCTGGGGACAGATCCTACGAGCAGTACTTC. As protein: CASSGDRSYEQYF. The chain is built from TRBV18 and TRBJ2-7; 7 bases are shared with TRBD1. Germline V gene data show CDR1 as KGHSH and CDR2 as LQKENI. The CDR3 spans 13 residues. V was clipped by 6 bases and J by 1 base; unmatched bases: 3.

The chain carries TRBV20-1 and TRBJ2-1; D remains unclear. V dropped 3 bases and J dropped 3 bases, with 12 bases sitting between them. CDR3 length equals 14 residues. Germline CDR1 DFQATT, CDR2 SNEGSKA (reference sequence). The CDR3 loop is CSASIRRGYNEQFF. CDR3 in DNA: TGCAGTGCTAGTATACGGCGAGGCTACAATGAGCAGTTCTTC.

This clone was seen repeatedly, ten times or more. This rearrangement joins TRBV28 to TRBJ2-7; 7 nucleotides match TRBD2. The CDR3 has 12 residues. The J segment lost 3 bases and the V segment lost 10 bases, leaving 6 bases of the junction unmatched. Looked up from germline, CDR1 is MDHEN and CDR2 is SYDVKM. For the CDR3, the DNA is TGTGCCACGCGGAGCGGGGACTACGAGCAGTACTTC. Its protein product is CATRSGDYEQYF. The full variable domain, rest sourced from reference TRBV28 and TRBJ2-7, is DVKVTQSSRYLVKRTGEKVFLECVQDMDHENMFWYRQDPGLGLRLIYFSYDVKMKEKGDIPEGYSVSREKKERFSLILESASTNQTSMYLCATRSGDYEQYFGPGTRLTVT.

DNA of the CDR3: TGTGCCAGCAGACGAAACAGGGGGCAAGGCTACACCTTC. This translates into CASRRNRGQGYTF. This rearrangement joins TRBV6-5 to TRBJ1-2; 9 bases are shared with TRBD1. The length of the CDR3 is 13 residues. Germline assignment: CDR1 MNHEY and CDR2 SVGAGI. V shed 6 bases and J 8 bases; nucleotides not matched to a gene: 7.

V and J are TRBV27 and TRBJ1-1; D remains unclear. CDR1 is MNHEY, CDR2 SMNVEV, per germline (reference sequence). CDR3 length: 13 amino acids. V was clipped by 2 bases and J by 4 bases, with 8 bases between them. DNA of the CDR3: TGTGCCAGCAGTTTAAATCGCGGCACTGAAGCTTTCTTT. Translating gives CASSLNRGTEAFF.

This clone was picked up one time. The chain combines TRBV7-8 with TRBJ1-1; 7 nucleotides match TRBD1. Per the germline V gene, CDR1 is SGHVS and CDR2 is FQNEAQ. This CDR3 spans 14 amino acids. With 5 bases clipped from V and 1 base from J, the junction kept 4 bases outside the gene matches. The CDR3, as DNA: TGTGCCAGCAGCGGGTCAGGGGGGAACACTGAAGCTTTCTTT. It yields the protein CASSGSGGNTEAFF.

The rearrangement links TRBV18 to TRBJ2-7; 9 bases map to TRBD1. Per the germline V gene, CDR1 is KGHSH and CDR2 is LQKENI. The CDR3 extends over 15 amino acids. V was pared by 6 bases and J by 5 bases, with 11 bases of the junction left unmatched. In DNA form, the CDR3 reads TGTGCCAGCTCTTACGGGACAGGGCCCGGCGACGAGCAGTACTTC. Protein sequence: CASSYGTGPGDEQYF.

As to this clone: The junction departs from germline at one end; a sequencing error may be responsible. The rearrangement links TRBV5-1 to TRBJ1-5; D is possibly TRBD1 (6 bases). Germline CDR1 SGHRS, CDR2 YFSETQ. CDR3 size: 16 residues. This CDR3 reads CARSLGTGGGGQPQHF. For the CDR3, the DNA is TGCGCCCGCAGCTTGGGGACCGGCGGGGGGGGCCAGCCCCAGCATTTT.

V gene TRBV27 combines with J gene TRBJ2-3, with 8 bases aligning to TRBD1. After removal of 3 bases from V and 2 bases from J, the junction contained 7 bases not matched to a gene. Germline values: CDR1 MNHEY, CDR2 SMNVEV (reference sequence). CDR3 length equals 16 residues. CDR3 residues: CASSFLWTGNTDTQYF. In DNA form, the CDR3 reads TGTGCCAGCAGTTTCCTCTGGACAGGGAACACAGATACGCAGTATTTT.

This chain connects TRBV5-5 to TRBJ2-5, with D uncertain. V dropped 3 bases and J dropped 3 bases, with 12 bases sitting between them. The CDR3 length is 14 residues. Germline V gives CDR1 SGHKS, CDR2 YYEKEE (reference sequence). Here the CDR3 DNA reads TGTGCCAGCAGCTCCCTTCCGGTCGAAGAGACCCAGTACTTC. The encoded protein is CASSSLPVEETQYF.

V gene TRBV5-1 combines with J gene TRBJ2-3; 9 bases fit TRBD2. Germline CDR1 reads SGHRS; CDR2 reads YFSETQ. Unmatched junction bases numbered 2, after V lost 1 base and J lost 2 bases. The CDR3 spans 15 residues. The CDR3, as DNA: TGCGCCAGCAGCTTGACTAGCGGGTTCACAGATACGCAGTATTTT. Protein sequence: CASSLTSGFTDTQYF. The full variable domain, rest sourced from reference TRBV5-1 and TRBJ2-3, is KAGVTQTPRYLIKTRGQQVTLSCSPISGHRSVSWYQQTPGQGLQFLFEYFSETQRNKGNFPGRFSGRQFSNSRSEMNVSTLELGDSALYLCASSLTSGFTDTQYFGPGTRLTVL.

The V gene is TRBV7-8, the J gene TRBJ2-7; the match to TRBD1 covers 8 bases. CDR3 length: 14 residues. Germline loops: CDR1 SGHVS, CDR2 FQNEAQ. Losses at the gene ends were 6 bases for V and 3 bases for J; bases not matched to a gene: 7. CDR3 residues: CASRAGTGHYEQYF. The CDR3 nucleotides are TGTGCCAGCAGGGCCGGGACAGGTCACTACGAGCAGTACTTC.

The V gene is TRBV10-1, the J gene TRBJ1-5; D remains unclear. The CDR3 runs to 19 residues. Trimming took off 0 bases at V and 0 bases at J, with 18 bases between the two ends. CDR1 is WNHNN, CDR2 SYGVQD, per germline (reference sequence). The CDR3 protein is CASSESYGKIELSNQPQHF. The CDR3 coding sequence is TGCGCCAGCAGTGAGTCGTACGGTAAGATAGAACTTAGCAATCAGCCCCAGCATTTT.

The chain uses TRBV6-5 and TRBJ2-5; D uncertain. CDR3 length equals 12 residues. The germline V and J ends were trimmed by 6 bases and 2 bases, with 7 bases remaining between them. Germline loops: CDR1 MNHEY, CDR2 SVGAGI. The CDR3 nucleotides read TGTGCCAGCAGCCCCGGGCAAGAGACCCAGTACTTC. This translates into CASSPGQETQYF.